This T cell receptor (beta chain) was retrieved from a study of early T cells in non-severe SARS-CoV-2 infection. Unique molecular identifiers (one per individual cDNA molecule) were attached. TCRdb analysed the 5' RACE reads with MiXCR anew, one entry per CDR3 protein. The repertoire consists of tens of thousands of distinct CDR3 sequences, with roughly 4.8% occurring once and the leading ten covering about 6.2%. V was shortened by 6 bases and J by 11 bases, with 25 bases between the two germline ends. Germline lookup yields CDR1 SQVTM and CDR2 ANQGSEA. The CDR3 runs 14 residues. This clonotype has at least ten counts.

Sequencing was performed on whole blood. The chain joins TRBV29-1 to TRBJ1-1; TRBD1 might be the D (6 bases). The source is an adult who was a healthcare worker with PCR-confirmed SARS-CoV-2 infection or an uninfected control (not recorded which). CDR3 loop: CSVGTFDASRRAFF. The DNA of the CDR3 is TGCAGCGTCGGGACATTCGACGCCTCTCGGAGGGCTTTCTTT.